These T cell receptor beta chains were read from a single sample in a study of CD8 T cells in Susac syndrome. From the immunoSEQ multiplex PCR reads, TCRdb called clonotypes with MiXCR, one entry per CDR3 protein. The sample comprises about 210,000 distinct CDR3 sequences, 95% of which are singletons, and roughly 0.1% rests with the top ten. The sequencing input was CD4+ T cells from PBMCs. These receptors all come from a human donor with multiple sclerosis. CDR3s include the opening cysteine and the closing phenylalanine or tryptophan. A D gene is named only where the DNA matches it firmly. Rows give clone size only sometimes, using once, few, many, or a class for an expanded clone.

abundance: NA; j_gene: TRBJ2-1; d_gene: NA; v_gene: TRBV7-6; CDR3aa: CASSSSGGASVNEQFF
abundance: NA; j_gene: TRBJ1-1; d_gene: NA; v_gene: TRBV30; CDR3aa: CAWSQGWYTEAFF
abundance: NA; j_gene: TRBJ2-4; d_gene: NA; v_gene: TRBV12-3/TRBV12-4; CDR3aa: CASKSSGNIQYF
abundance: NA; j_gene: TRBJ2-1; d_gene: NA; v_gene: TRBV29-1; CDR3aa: CTITLNAYNEQFF
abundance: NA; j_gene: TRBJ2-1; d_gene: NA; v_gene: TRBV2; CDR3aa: CASSEGLVGGEQFF
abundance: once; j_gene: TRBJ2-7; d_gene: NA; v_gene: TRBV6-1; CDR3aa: CASSEFGDSYEQYF
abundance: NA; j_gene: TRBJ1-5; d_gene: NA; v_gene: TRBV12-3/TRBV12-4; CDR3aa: CASRTSSGPQHF
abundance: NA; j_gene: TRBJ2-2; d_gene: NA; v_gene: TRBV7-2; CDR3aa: CASSSTRVTGELFF
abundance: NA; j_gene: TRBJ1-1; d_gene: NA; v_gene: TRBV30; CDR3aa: CAWVGERNTEAFF
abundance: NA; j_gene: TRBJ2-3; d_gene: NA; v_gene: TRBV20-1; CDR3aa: CSARDALGWSTDTQYF
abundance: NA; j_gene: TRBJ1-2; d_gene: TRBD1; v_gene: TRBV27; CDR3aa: CASKEDRAYGYTF
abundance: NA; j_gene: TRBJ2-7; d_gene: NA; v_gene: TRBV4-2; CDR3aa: CASSQPDRHEQYF
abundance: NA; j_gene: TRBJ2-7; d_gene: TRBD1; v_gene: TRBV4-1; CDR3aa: CASSQDKMATGLHEQYF
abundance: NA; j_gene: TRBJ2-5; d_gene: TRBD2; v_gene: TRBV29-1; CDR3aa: CSVASGSRETQYF
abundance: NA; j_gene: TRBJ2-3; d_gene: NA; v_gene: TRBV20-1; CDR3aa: CSAKGDSFDTQYF
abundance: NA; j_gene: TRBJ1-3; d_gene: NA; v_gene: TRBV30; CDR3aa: CAWSRGLTGNTIYF
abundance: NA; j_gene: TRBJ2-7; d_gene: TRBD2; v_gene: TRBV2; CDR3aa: CASTNAGGHEQYF
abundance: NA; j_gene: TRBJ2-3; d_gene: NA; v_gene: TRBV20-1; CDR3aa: CSARHISTDTQYF
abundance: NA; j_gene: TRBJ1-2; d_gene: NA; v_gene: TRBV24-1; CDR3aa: CATSASIWSNYTF
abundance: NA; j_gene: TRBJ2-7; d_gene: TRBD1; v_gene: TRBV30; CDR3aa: CALRTGRNYEQYF
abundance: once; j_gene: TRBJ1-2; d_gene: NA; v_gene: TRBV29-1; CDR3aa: CSVEGAAGIYTF
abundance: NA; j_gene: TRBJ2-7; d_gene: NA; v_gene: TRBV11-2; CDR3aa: CASSPMWQQYF
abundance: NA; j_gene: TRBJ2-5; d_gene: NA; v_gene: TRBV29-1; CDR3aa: CSANPRGSRETQYF
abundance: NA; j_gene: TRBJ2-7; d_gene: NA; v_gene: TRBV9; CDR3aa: CASSVGASYEQYF
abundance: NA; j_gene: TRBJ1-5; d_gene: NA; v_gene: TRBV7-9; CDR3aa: CASSLAGTNQPQHF
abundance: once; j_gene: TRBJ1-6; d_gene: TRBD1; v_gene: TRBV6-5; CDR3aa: CASSYSWQGDSPLHF
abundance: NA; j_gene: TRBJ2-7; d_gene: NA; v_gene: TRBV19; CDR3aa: CASSTTQNVYEQYF
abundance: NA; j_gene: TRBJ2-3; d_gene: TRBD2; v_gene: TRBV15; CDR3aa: CATSRRGAGDTQYF
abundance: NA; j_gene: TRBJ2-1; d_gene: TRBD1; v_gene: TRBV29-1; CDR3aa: CSATGTGVYEQFF
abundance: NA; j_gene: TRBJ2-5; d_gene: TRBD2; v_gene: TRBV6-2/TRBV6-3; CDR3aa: CASSSSGGKTQYF
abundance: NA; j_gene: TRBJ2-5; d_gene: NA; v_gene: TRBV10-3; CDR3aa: CAISGQEGETQYF
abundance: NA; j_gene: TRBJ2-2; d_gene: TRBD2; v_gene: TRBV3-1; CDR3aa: CASSQGVPGGTGELFF
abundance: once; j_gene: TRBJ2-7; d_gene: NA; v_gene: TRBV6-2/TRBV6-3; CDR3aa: CASRSQVSKTYEQYF
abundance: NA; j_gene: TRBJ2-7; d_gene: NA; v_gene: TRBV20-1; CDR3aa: CSARIFDEQYF
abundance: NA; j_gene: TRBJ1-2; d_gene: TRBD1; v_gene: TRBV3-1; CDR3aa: CASSETGVGYTF
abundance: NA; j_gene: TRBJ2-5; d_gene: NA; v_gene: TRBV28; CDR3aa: CASTPGLQETQYF
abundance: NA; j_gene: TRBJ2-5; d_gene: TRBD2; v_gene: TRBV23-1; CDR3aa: CASSQEGTSGEETQYF
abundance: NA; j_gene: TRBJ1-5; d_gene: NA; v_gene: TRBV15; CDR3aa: CATSRGVQPQHF
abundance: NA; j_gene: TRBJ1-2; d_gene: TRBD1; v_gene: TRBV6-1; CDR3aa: CARNQGAGGYTF
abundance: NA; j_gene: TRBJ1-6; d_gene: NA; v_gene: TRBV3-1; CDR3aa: CASSQSTGRSSPLHF
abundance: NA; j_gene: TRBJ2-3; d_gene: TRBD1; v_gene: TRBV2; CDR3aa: CASSAGQGPFYTQYF
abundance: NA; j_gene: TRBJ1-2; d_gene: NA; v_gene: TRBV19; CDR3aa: CASREGPRVQGYTF
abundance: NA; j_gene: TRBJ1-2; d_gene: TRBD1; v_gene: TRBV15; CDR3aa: CATSRDPRGRDGYTF
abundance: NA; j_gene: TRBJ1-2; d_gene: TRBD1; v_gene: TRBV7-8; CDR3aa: CASRPAGTDYGYTF
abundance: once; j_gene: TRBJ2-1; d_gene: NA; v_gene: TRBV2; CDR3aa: CASSGVGPLNEQFF
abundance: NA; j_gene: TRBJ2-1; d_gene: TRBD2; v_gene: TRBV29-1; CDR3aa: CSVASGKGGNEQFF
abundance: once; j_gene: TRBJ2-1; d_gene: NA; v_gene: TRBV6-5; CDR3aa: CASSYSPSRPAYNEQFF
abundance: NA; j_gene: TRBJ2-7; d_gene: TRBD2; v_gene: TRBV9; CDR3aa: CASSAFSGGTYEQYF
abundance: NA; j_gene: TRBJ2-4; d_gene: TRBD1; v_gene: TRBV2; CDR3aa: CASRQKQGTVDIQYF
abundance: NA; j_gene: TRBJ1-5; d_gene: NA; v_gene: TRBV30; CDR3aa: CAWRRVGSNQPQHF
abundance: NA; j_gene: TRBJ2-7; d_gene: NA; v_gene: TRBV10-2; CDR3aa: CASAGAPGEQYF
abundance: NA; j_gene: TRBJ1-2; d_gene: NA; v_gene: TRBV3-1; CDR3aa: CASSVRGVNYGYTF
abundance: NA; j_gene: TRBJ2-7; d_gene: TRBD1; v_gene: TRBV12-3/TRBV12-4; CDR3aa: CASSAGTGSYEQYF
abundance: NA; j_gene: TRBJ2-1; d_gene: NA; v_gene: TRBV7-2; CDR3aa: CASRLVGGGYNEQFF
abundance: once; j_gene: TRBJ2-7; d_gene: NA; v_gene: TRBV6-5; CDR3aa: CASSYYPFHEQYF